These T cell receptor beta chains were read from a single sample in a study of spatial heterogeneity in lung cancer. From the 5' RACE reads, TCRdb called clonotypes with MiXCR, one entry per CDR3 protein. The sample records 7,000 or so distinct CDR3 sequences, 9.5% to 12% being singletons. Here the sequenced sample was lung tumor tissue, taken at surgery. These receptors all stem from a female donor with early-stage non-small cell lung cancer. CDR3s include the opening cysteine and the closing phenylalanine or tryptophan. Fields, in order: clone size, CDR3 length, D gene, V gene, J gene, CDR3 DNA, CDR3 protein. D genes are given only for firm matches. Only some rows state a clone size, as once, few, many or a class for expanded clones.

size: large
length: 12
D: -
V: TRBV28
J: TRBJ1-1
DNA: TGTGCCAGCAACCAAGTCAGGGAGAGGGCTTTCTTT
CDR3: CASNQVRERAFF

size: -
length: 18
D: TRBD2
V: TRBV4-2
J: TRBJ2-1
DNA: TGTGCCAGCAGCCAAGAAAGGCTCACTAGCGGGGGTTTCAATGAGCAGTTCTTC
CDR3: CASSQERLTSGGFNEQFF

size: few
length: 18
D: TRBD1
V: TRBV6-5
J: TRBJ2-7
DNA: TGTGCCAGCAGTCCCCGGACAGGGGGCGGAAGTTTCTCCTACGAGCAGTACTTC
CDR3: CASSPRTGGGSFSYEQYF

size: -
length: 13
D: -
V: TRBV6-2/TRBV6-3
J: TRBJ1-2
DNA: TGTGCCAGCAGGCCTCAACTTCGCTATGGCTACACCTTC
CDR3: CASRPQLRYGYTF

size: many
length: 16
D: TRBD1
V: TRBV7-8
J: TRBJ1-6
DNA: TGTGCCAGCAGCTTAGAGGGCAGGGGGGTTCGTTCACCCCTCCACTTT
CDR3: CASSLEGRGVRSPLHF

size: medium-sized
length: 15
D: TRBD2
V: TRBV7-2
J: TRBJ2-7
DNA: TGTGCCAGCAGCTTAGATCCTAGCGGGGTCTACGAGCAGTACTTC
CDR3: CASSLDPSGVYEQYF

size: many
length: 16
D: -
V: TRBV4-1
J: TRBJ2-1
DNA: TGCGCCAGCAGCCACAGAACCACAGGACCCTACAATGAGCAGTTCTTC
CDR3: CASSHRTTGPYNEQFF

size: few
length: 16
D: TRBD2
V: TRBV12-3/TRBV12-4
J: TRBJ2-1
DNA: TGTGCCAGCAGCCCTCCTAGCGGGGGGCTTTACAATGAGCAGTTCTTC
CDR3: CASSPPSGGLYNEQFF

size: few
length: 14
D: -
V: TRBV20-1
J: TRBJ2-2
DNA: TGCAGTGCCAGGGTCAACGAGAACACCGGGGAGCTGTTTTTT
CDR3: CSARVNENTGELFF

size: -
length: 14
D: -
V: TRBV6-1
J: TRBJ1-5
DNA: TGTGCCAGCAGTGGGTTCGATAACAATCAGCCCCAGCATTTT
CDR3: CASSGFDNNQPQHF

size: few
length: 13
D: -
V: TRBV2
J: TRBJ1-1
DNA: TGTGCCAGCAGTGAAAGGCCCAGCACTGAAGCTTTCTTT
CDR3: CASSERPSTEAFF

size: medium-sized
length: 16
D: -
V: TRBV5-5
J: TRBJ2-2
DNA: TGTGCCAGCAGCTGGGCAGGGCCCGCGGGCACCGGGGAGCTGTTTTTT
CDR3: CASSWAGPAGTGELFF

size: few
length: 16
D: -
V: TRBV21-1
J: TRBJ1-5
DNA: TGTGCCAGCAGCAAAGGGGACAGGGGGGACGATCAGCCCCAGCATTTT
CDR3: CASSKGDRGDDQPQHF

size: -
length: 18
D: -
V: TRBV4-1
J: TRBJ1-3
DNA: TGCGCCAGCAGCCAAGACACGGTATTCCCGCTCTCTGGAAACACCATATATTTT
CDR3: CASSQDTVFPLSGNTIYF

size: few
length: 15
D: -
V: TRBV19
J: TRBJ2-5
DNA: TGTGCCAGTAGTATGAACGGGGGGCCAAGGCAGACCCAGTACTTC
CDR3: CASSMNGGPRQTQYF